This is a list of T cell receptor beta chains from one sample in a study of beta chain features in type 1 diabetes. TCRdb keeps only in-frame clones here, not all; method: immunoSEQ multiplex PCR. The sample comprises some 660,000 clones, over 11% of which are singletons, and nearly 0.04% rests with the top ten. The sequenced material came from naive CD4+ T cells from blood. Receptors originate from a man younger than 35 with type 1 diabetes. Each CDR3 is given with its conserved first and last residue. A D gene is named only where the DNA matches it firmly. Clone sizes are given selectively: once, few, many, or a class where the clone is expanded.

clone size: NA; D gene: NA; J gene: TRBJ2-1; V gene: TRBV19; CDR3 protein: CASSMWGAPYNEQFF; CDR3 DNA: TGTGCCAGTAGTATGTGGGGGGCTCCCTACAATGAGCAGTTCTTC
clone size: few; D gene: NA; J gene: TRBJ2-5; V gene: TRBV2; CDR3 protein: CASSATSGGTGKETQYF; CDR3 DNA: TGTGCCAGCAGTGCCACCTCGGGTGGTACGGGAAAAGAGACCCAGTACTTC
clone size: NA; D gene: NA; J gene: TRBJ2-3; V gene: TRBV5-4; CDR3 protein: CASREGGGSTDTQYF; CDR3 DNA: TGTGCCTCCCGCGAAGGAGGAGGTTCCACAGATACGCAGTATTTT
clone size: NA; D gene: NA; J gene: TRBJ2-7; V gene: TRBV18; CDR3 protein: CASSPLLVGQGRSEQYF; CDR3 DNA: TGTGCCAGCTCACCTTTGTTGGTCGGGCAGGGCCGATCCGAGCAGTACTTC
clone size: few; D gene: TRBD2; J gene: TRBJ2-5; V gene: TRBV9; CDR3 protein: CASSVGPAGRQETQYF; CDR3 DNA: TGTGCCAGCAGCGTAGGGCCAGCGGGGCGTCAAGAGACCCAGTACTTC
clone size: few; D gene: NA; J gene: TRBJ1-6; V gene: TRBV6-5; CDR3 protein: CASSPGGSYNSPLHF; CDR3 DNA: TGTGCCAGCAGTCCCGGGGGATCCTATAATTCACCCCTCCACTTT
clone size: NA; D gene: NA; J gene: TRBJ1-2; V gene: TRBV5-1; CDR3 protein: CASSLVPGNYGYTF; CDR3 DNA: TGCGCCAGCAGCTTGGTACCAGGGAACTATGGCTACACCTTC
clone size: NA; D gene: TRBD2; J gene: TRBJ2-7; V gene: TRBV4-2; CDR3 protein: CASSHPGSGPYEQYF; CDR3 DNA: TGTGCCAGCAGCCATCCGGGTAGCGGGCCCTACGAGCAGTACTTC
clone size: NA; D gene: TRBD1; J gene: TRBJ1-2; V gene: TRBV7-2; CDR3 protein: CASSLGTGVGYTF; CDR3 DNA: TGTGCCAGCAGCCTTGGGACAGGGGTTGGCTACACCTTC
clone size: NA; D gene: TRBD1; J gene: TRBJ1-2; V gene: TRBV5-1; CDR3 protein: CASSWGTGYYGYTF; CDR3 DNA: TGCGCCAGCAGCTGGGGGACAGGGTACTATGGCTACACCTTC
clone size: NA; D gene: NA; J gene: TRBJ1-6; V gene: TRBV6-1; CDR3 protein: CASTPALSYNSPLHF; CDR3 DNA: TGTGCCAGCACCCCGGCACTCTCCTATAATTCACCCCTCCACTTT
clone size: once; D gene: NA; J gene: TRBJ2-7; V gene: TRBV6-5; CDR3 protein: CASSYLQQQYF; CDR3 DNA: TGTGCCAGCAGTTACCTTCAGCAGCAGTACTTC
clone size: NA; D gene: NA; J gene: TRBJ1-5; V gene: TRBV30; CDR3 protein: CAWSERGGNQPQHF; CDR3 DNA: TGTGCCTGGAGTGAGAGGGGCGGCAATCAGCCCCAGCATTTT
clone size: NA; D gene: NA; J gene: TRBJ2-1; V gene: TRBV19; CDR3 protein: CASRGAGAREQFF; CDR3 DNA: TGTGCCAGTAGGGGGGCGGGAGCGCGTGAGCAGTTCTTC
clone size: NA; D gene: NA; J gene: TRBJ2-1; V gene: TRBV6-1; CDR3 protein: CASSARPGNEQFF; CDR3 DNA: TGTGCCAGCAGTGCAAGACCCGGGAATGAGCAGTTCTTC
clone size: NA; D gene: TRBD2; J gene: TRBJ2-1; V gene: TRBV13; CDR3 protein: CASSFRLASYNEQFF; CDR3 DNA: TGTGCCAGCAGCTTTCGACTAGCGTCCTACAATGAGCAGTTCTTC
clone size: NA; D gene: NA; J gene: TRBJ2-5; V gene: TRBV5-1; CDR3 protein: CASSSGTPQETQYF; CDR3 DNA: TGCGCCAGCAGCTCGGGGACACCGCAAGAGACCCAGTACTTC
clone size: few; D gene: NA; J gene: TRBJ2-7; V gene: TRBV13; CDR3 protein: CASSRGSGLSYEQYF; CDR3 DNA: TGTGCCAGCAGCCGGGGGAGCGGTCTTTCCTACGAGCAGTACTTC
clone size: NA; D gene: NA; J gene: TRBJ2-5; V gene: TRBV10-2; CDR3 protein: CASSELVRETQYF; CDR3 DNA: TGCGCCAGCAGTGAGTTAGTTAGGGAGACCCAGTACTTC
clone size: NA; D gene: TRBD1; J gene: TRBJ2-1; V gene: TRBV4-3; CDR3 protein: CASSQDTGGSYNEQFF; CDR3 DNA: TGCGCCAGCAGCCAAGATACAGGGGGGTCCTACAATGAGCAGTTCTTC
clone size: NA; D gene: TRBD2; J gene: TRBJ2-3; V gene: TRBV2; CDR3 protein: CASSGGLAGHSDTDTQYF; CDR3 DNA: TGTGCCAGTAGTGGTGGGCTAGCGGGGCACTCGGACACAGATACGCAGTATTTT
clone size: many; D gene: NA; J gene: TRBJ2-5; V gene: TRBV10-3; CDR3 protein: CAISETETQYF; CDR3 DNA: TGTGCCATCAGTGAGACGGAGACCCAGTACTTC
clone size: NA; D gene: NA; J gene: TRBJ2-1; V gene: TRBV5-6; CDR3 protein: CASSLRGSDEQFF; CDR3 DNA: TGTGCCAGCAGCTTGCGGGGGTCGGATGAGCAGTTCTTC
clone size: few; D gene: NA; J gene: TRBJ2-3; V gene: TRBV18; CDR3 protein: CASSPTIGGHTDTQYF; CDR3 DNA: TGTGCCAGCTCACCAACGATAGGCGGCCACACAGATACGCAGTATTTT
clone size: few; D gene: NA; J gene: TRBJ2-7; V gene: TRBV20-1; CDR3 protein: CSASLVEEQYF; CDR3 DNA: TGCAGTGCTAGCTTGGTGGAAGAGCAGTACTTC
clone size: NA; D gene: NA; J gene: TRBJ2-1; V gene: TRBV7-2; CDR3 protein: CASSPGQYENEQFF; CDR3 DNA: TGTGCCAGCAGCCCAGGACAGTACGAGAATGAGCAGTTCTTC
clone size: few; D gene: TRBD1; J gene: TRBJ1-5; V gene: TRBV5-6; CDR3 protein: CASSGQGAVNQPQHF; CDR3 DNA: TGTGCCAGCAGCGGGCAGGGGGCCGTAAATCAGCCCCAGCATTTT
clone size: few; D gene: NA; J gene: TRBJ2-7; V gene: TRBV28; CDR3 protein: CASSLTGGGFEQYF; CDR3 DNA: TGTGCCAGCAGTTTGACTGGGGGCGGATTCGAGCAGTACTTC
clone size: NA; D gene: NA; J gene: TRBJ1-2; V gene: TRBV6-5; CDR3 protein: CASSYGGGPYTF; CDR3 DNA: TGTGCCAGCAGTTACGGGGGGGGACCCTACACCTTC
clone size: NA; D gene: NA; J gene: TRBJ2-1; V gene: TRBV7-3; CDR3 protein: CASSLYLEGNEQFF; CDR3 DNA: TGTGCCAGCAGCTTATATTTGGAGGGTAATGAGCAGTTCTTC
clone size: NA; D gene: NA; J gene: TRBJ2-4; V gene: TRBV4-3; CDR3 protein: CASSQVWQGVPIQYF; CDR3 DNA: TGCGCCAGCAGCCAAGTTTGGCAGGGAGTCCCTATTCAGTACTTC
clone size: NA; D gene: NA; J gene: TRBJ1-5; V gene: TRBV30; CDR3 protein: CAWSVRGGQPQQF; CDR3 DNA: TGTGCCTGGAGTGTCCGCGGAGGTCAGCCCCAGCAATTT
clone size: NA; D gene: TRBD1; J gene: TRBJ2-5; V gene: TRBV2; CDR3 protein: CAVGTGGETQYF; CDR3 DNA: TGTGCCGTAGGGACAGGGGGAGAGACCCAGTACTTC
clone size: few; D gene: NA; J gene: TRBJ2-7; V gene: TRBV27; CDR3 protein: CASSLTGGSYEQYF; CDR3 DNA: TGTGCCAGCAGTTTAACGGGCGGATCCTACGAGCAGTACTTC
clone size: few; D gene: NA; J gene: TRBJ1-5; V gene: TRBV2; CDR3 protein: CASSPGAHNQPQHF; CDR3 DNA: TGTGCCAGCAGCCCAGGGGCCCACAATCAGCCCCAGCATTTT
clone size: few; D gene: NA; J gene: TRBJ1-1; V gene: TRBV9; CDR3 protein: CASSVDILLFF; CDR3 DNA: TGTGCCAGCAGCGTGGACATATTGTTGTTCTTT
clone size: NA; D gene: NA; J gene: TRBJ1-1; V gene: TRBV15; CDR3 protein: CATSGGREGMNTEAFF; CDR3 DNA: TGTGCCACCAGCGGCGGTCGTGAGGGAATGAACACTGAAGCTTTCTTT
clone size: NA; D gene: TRBD1; J gene: TRBJ2-7; V gene: TRBV7-9; CDR3 protein: CASSQPGGVQYF; CDR3 DNA: TGTGCCAGCAGCCAGCCAGGGGGCGTGCAGTACTTC
clone size: few; D gene: NA; J gene: TRBJ2-1; V gene: TRBV19; CDR3 protein: CASSTLAGSYNEQFF; CDR3 DNA: TGTGCCAGTAGTACACTAGCCGGCTCCTACAATGAGCAGTTCTTC
clone size: few; D gene: NA; J gene: TRBJ2-7; V gene: TRBV5-6; CDR3 protein: CASTYRGPGGHEQYF; CDR3 DNA: TGTGCCAGCACCTACCGGGGGCCGGGCGGCCACGAGCAGTACTTC
clone size: NA; D gene: TRBD1; J gene: TRBJ1-4; V gene: TRBV30; CDR3 protein: CARGQLNEKLFF; CDR3 DNA: TGTGCCCGGGGACAGTTAAATGAAAAACTGTTTTTT
clone size: NA; D gene: NA; J gene: TRBJ2-5; V gene: TRBV19; CDR3 protein: CASSMVMGTQYF; CDR3 DNA: TGTGCCAGTAGTATGGTTATGGGGACCCAGTACTTC
clone size: few; D gene: NA; J gene: TRBJ2-7; V gene: TRBV11-2; CDR3 protein: CASTSIYEQYF; CDR3 DNA: TGTGCCAGCACATCTATCTACGAGCAGTACTTC
clone size: NA; D gene: TRBD1; J gene: TRBJ1-1; V gene: TRBV7-9; CDR3 protein: CASRETGGTEAFF; CDR3 DNA: TGTGCCAGCAGAGAAACAGGGGGCACTGAAGCTTTCTTT
clone size: NA; D gene: TRBD1; J gene: TRBJ2-7; V gene: TRBV11-2; CDR3 protein: CASSLRADRPNYEQYF; CDR3 DNA: TGTGCCAGCAGCTTACGTGCGGACAGGCCAAACTACGAGCAGTACTTC
clone size: few; D gene: TRBD1; J gene: TRBJ1-1; V gene: TRBV18; CDR3 protein: CASSLDRGPTEAFF; CDR3 DNA: TGTGCCAGCTCGCTTGACAGGGGGCCTACTGAAGCTTTCTTT